The entry below gives a single T cell receptor (beta chain) sequence along with its context. V lost 5 bases and J lost 2; bases outside the gene matches: 2. The CDR3 contains 13 residues. Germline V lookup: CDR1 SGHTA, CDR2 FQGTGA. This entry comes from a study of T cell changes during pregnancy in multiple sclerosis. Clones were sequenced by immunoSEQ multiplex PCR, and TCRdb holds only the in-frame ones, with some missing. This sample has 90,000 to 100,000 clones, with approximately 92% found just once. This chain connects TRBV7-3 to TRBJ1-2, with 7 bases that match TRBD1. The receptor's source is a female donor with multiple sclerosis, enrolled in a pregnancy study. Sample: peripheral blood, taken in the first trimester of pregnancy. CDR3 coding DNA: TGTGCCAGCAGCCCGGACAGGAACTATGGCTACACCTTC. Translation: CASSPDRNYGYTF.